This T cell receptor (beta chain) appears in the sequencing data of a study of T cell responses to AZD1222 COVID-19 vaccine (dated by TCRdb to the early 2020s). Broadly, across the study: AZD1222 recipients with second doses at about 4 weeks or about 12 weeks were pooled, because spike-specific TCR depth and breadth did not differ between schedules. Enrollment into the trials was organized by age into subgroups of 18-55, 56-69 and 70-plus years, and those subgroups contained approximately 150, 30 and 60 TCR-sequenced participants, respectively. TCR sequencing covered about 230 trial participants: some 210 given two doses of AZD1222 and about 26 given two doses of MenACWY control vaccine.

Results and caveats for the whole study, not just this receptor: Vaccine-associated CD4 TCRs spanned the whole spike protein, with dominant responses in regions 160-218 and 743-854. Epitopes outside the regions mutated in the B.1.351 and B.1.1.7 variants were reportedly recognized by nearly half of the unique spike-specific TCRs. Because no day 14 peak-response samples were available, the repertoires could be characterized only after the peak T cell response. Most participants were white British and females outnumbered males, and the authors suggested that clonal diversity may have been underestimated. Only six or seven AZD1222 recipients were SARS-CoV-2 seropositive at baseline, limiting conclusions about previously exposed vaccinees. After two AZD1222 doses, spike-specific TCR breadth and depth were significantly higher than at day 0 and than in MenACWY recipients. The 56-69-year group was small, and its depth increase did not reach significance, likely because of low power.

The CDR3 regions of human TCRbeta chains were analyzed by immunosequencing. As for how the authors treated the data: TCRs in the repertoires were compared against a reference library of SARS-CoV-2-specific TCRs that had been generated with the MIRA antigen-specificity platform. Breadth was defined as the fraction of unique TCRs that were SARS-CoV-2-associated. Depth was defined as the fraction of total T cells that were SARS-CoV-2-associated. Using the MIRA data, each spike-specific TCR was mapped to the spike region that the TCR reacts to and placed in a CD4 or CD8 class. Log10-transformed breadth and depth values were compared by one-way ANOVA with Sidak's multiple comparisons tests. TCRdb re-hosts the immuneACCESS table, in-frame sequences only. Its copies lack some clones; in the studies checked, an unresolved V gene accounts for under half of them, and the cause for the rest is not known. V, J and clone size reflect that table, while D and trimming were determined from the DNA. Within this sample are tens of thousands of clones, with about 85% of them counted one time only. Of the sample, about 13% is held by the ten largest clones.

The label giving this sample's time point can be read as: baseline before first vaccination. Vaccinee samples came from UK trials COV001 and COV002, including a single-blind randomized controlled phase 2/3 trial of AZD1222 (ChAdOx1 nCoV-19) in healthy adults. For TCRbeta chain sequencing, PBMC samples were collected from trial participants at day 0 and at day 28 after the second dose. This clone has just one count. The antigen it binds to is not known. Qualities for individual bases were not recorded, and no much larger clone is one base off. The sample consisted of peripheral blood, taken on day 0 of AZD1222 vaccination. The receptor was derived from an adult in good health.

The CDR3 sequence is CASPRIRGGAWDTEAFF. The nucleotide sequence is TGTGCCAGCCCCAGGATACGCGGCGGGGCTTGGGACACTGAAGCTTTCTTT. The V and J segments used are TRBV28 and TRBJ1-1; a tentative D match to TRBD1 spans 5 bases. The CDR3 runs 17 residues from the cysteine to the phenylalanine. The entry retains the CDR3 DNA only, 51 bases that are in frame from base 1. V is pared back by 8 bases and J by 3 bases, with 25 bases lying between the germline termini. As encoded in the germline V gene, CDR1 is MDHEN while CDR2 is SYDVKM.